The 28 T cell receptor beta chains below all came from one sample that was sequenced in a study of cytomegalovirus exposure and HLA in healthy donors. A multiplex PCR was run with 60 Vbeta primers and 13 Jbeta primers. The assay was immunoSEQ multiplex PCR, and TCRdb's table has in-frame clones only and misses some. The sample has roughly 150,000 clones, approximately 88% seen once. The sequenced sample was PBMCs. All receptors derive from a woman aged 18-35 years in good health and CMV-seronegative.

The J gene is TRBJ1-6, the V gene TRBV14; 7 bases are a match to TRBD1. The CDR3 has 14 amino acids. Per germline, CDR1 SGHDN and CDR2 FVKESK. Trimming at V came to 3 bases and at J to 8 bases, leaving 4 bases not matched to a gene. CDR3 nucleotides: TGTGCCAGCAGCCAGACAGGGAGATATTCACCCCTCCACTTT. This encodes CASSQTGRYSPLHF.

V is TRBV10-3 and J is TRBJ1-2; TRBD1 matches 7 bases. This CDR3 has 13 residues. The junction had 9 bases not matched to a gene; V was cut back by 10 bases and J by 4 bases. The germline gives CDR1 ENHRY, CDR2 SYGVKD. The CDR3 nucleotides read TGTGCCAGCTCGGCAGGGGGTGGCTATGGCTACACCTTC. This gives the protein CASSAGGGYGYTF.

V gene TRBV4-1 combines with J gene TRBJ2-5; 11 nucleotides align to TRBD2. Germline values: CDR1 MGHRA, CDR2 YSYEKL. CDR3 length: 18 residues. The V and J ends lost 0 bases and 0 bases, in that order; junction bases with no gene match: 6. The CDR3 DNA reads TGCGCCAGCAGCCAAGACCTAGCGGGGGGCCCATACCAAGAGACCCAGTACTTC. It encodes CASSQDLAGGPYQETQYF.

V usage is TRBV29-1 and J usage is TRBJ2-1, with a possible D match to TRBD2 (7 bases). The V and J ends lost 6 bases and 3 bases respectively, with 15 bases between them. Looked up from germline, CDR1 is SQVTM and CDR2 is ANQGSEA. CDR3 length equals 14 residues. The CDR3 bases are TGCAGCGTGTCTGGCGGGGGCTTCTACAATGAGCAGTTCTTC. Protein: CSVSGGGFYNEQFF.

The chain couples TRBV6-5 to TRBJ2-6; D unclear. Germline CDR1 reads MNHEY; CDR2 reads SVGAGI. The CDR3 runs to 15 residues. Deletions cut 2 bases from V and 0 bases from J, with 5 bases between. The CDR3 spells CASSYGSSGANVLTF. The CDR3 DNA sequence: TGTGCCAGCAGTTACGGCAGCTCTGGGGCCAACGTCCTGACTTTC.

The V and J genes are TRBV18 and TRBJ2-5; 8 bases are shared with TRBD1. Germline V gene lookup returns CDR1 KGHSH and CDR2 LQKENI. After removal of 9 bases from V and 5 bases from J, the junction contained 8 bases not matched to a gene. The CDR3 extends over 13 amino acids. CDR3: CASSAQGAETQYF. The DNA for the CDR3 is TGTGCCAGTTCGGCCCAGGGGGCCGAGACCCAGTACTTC.

This sequence joins TRBV10-3 and TRBJ1-2; TRBD1 matches at 7 bases. This CDR3 comprises 14 residues. Germline trimming cut 3 bases from V and 6 bases from J; bases unmatched to any gene: 7. Germline CDR1 ENHRY, CDR2 SYGVKD. The DNA of the CDR3 is TGTGCCATCAGTGAACTACAGGGGCTGGATGGCTACACCTTC. It specifies CAISELQGLDGYTF.

The chain recombines TRBV4-2 with TRBJ1-1; unclear D gene. V lost 3 bases to trimming and J lost 2 bases, with 16 bases between them. This CDR3 comprises 16 residues. Germline-derived CDR1 and CDR2 are LGHNA and YNFKEQ. DNA for the CDR3: TGTGCCAGCAGCCACGAAATGGCAGCGGAAAACACTGAAGCTTTCTTT. Protein sequence: CASSHEMAAENTEAFF.

V is TRBV5-1 and J is TRBJ1-1; 7 nucleotides line up with TRBD1. Germline loops: CDR1 SGHRS, CDR2 YFSETQ. The length of the CDR3 is 12 residues. Losses at the gene ends were 6 bases for V and 8 bases for J; bases not matched to a gene: 7. CDR3 region: CASNSDREEAFF. DNA of the CDR3: TGCGCCAGCAACTCAGACAGGGAAGAAGCTTTCTTT.

Remarks on this clone: The sample contains more than one DNA sequence encoding this CDR3. CDR3 loop: CASSFSGGKADTQYF. The CDR3 coding sequence is TGTGCCAGCAGTTTTTCAGGGGGGAAGGCAGATACGCAGTATTTT. The chain uses TRBV7-9 and TRBJ2-3, with a tentative D call TRBD1 (7 bases). The V gene lost 6 bases and the J gene lost 4 bases, with 17 bases spanning the gap. The CDR3 contains 15 residues. From germline, CDR1 is SEHNR and CDR2 FQNEAQ (reference sequence).

The rearrangement links TRBV21-1 to TRBJ1-1. TRBV21-1 is recorded as a pseudogene. This CDR3 contains 16 residues. Written as DNA, the CDR3 is TGTGCCAGCAGCAAAGATAAGATGGCGGGGAACACTGAAGCTTTCTTT. Translated: CASSKDKMAGNTEAFF.

The genes are TRBV5-1 and TRBJ2-3; a weak D match, TRBD1 (6 bases). The CDR3 is 14 residues long. The germline V gene has CDR1 SGHRS and CDR2 YFSETQ. Deletions cut 4 bases from V and 6 bases from J, with 15 bases between. As DNA, the CDR3 is TGCGCCAGCAGCCCCGACAGGCCCTGGGATACGCAGTATTTT. This translates into CASSPDRPWDTQYF.

In its sample, this clone was seen a few times. This chain uses TRBV7-6 with TRBJ2-2; 9 bases fit TRBD2. The junction had 11 bases not matched to a gene; V was cut back by 8 bases and J by 1 base. Germline CDR1 reads SGHVS; CDR2 reads FNYEAQ. CDR3 length: 17 amino acids. The CDR3, as DNA: TGTGCCAGCGGCGGTAGCGGGGGACCCTTGAACACCGGGGAGCTGTTTTTT. Translated: CASGGSGGPLNTGELFF.

Regarding this clone: Different DNA sequences within this sample yield the same CDR3. V usage is TRBV5-1 and J usage is TRBJ2-7; 7 bases map to TRBD1. CDR3 length: 14 residues. Germline values: CDR1 SGHRS, CDR2 YFSETQ. V lost 4 bases and J lost 1; bases outside the gene matches: 5. CDR3 coding DNA: TGCGCCAGCAGCAGGGACAGATCGTCCTACGAGCAGTACTTC. Its protein is CASSRDRSSYEQYF.

The CDR3 coding sequence is TGTGCCAGCAGCGTCAACAGGGGCAATGAAAAACTGTTTTTT. Residues: CASSVNRGNEKLFF. The chain employs TRBV7-9 and TRBJ1-4, with 7 bases fitting TRBD1. The CDR3 totals 14 residues. The V and J ends lost 5 bases and 5 bases, in that order; junction bases with no gene match: 5. Germline lookup yields CDR1 SEHNR and CDR2 FQNEAQ (reference sequence).

This chain joins TRBV6-6 and TRBJ2-7; maybe TRBD1 (6 bases). The V end lost 5 bases, the J end lost 3 bases, and 17 bases lay between the germline ends. The germline V gene encodes CDR1 MNHNY and CDR2 SVGAGI (reference sequence). CDR3 length: 15 amino acids. The CDR3 sequence is CASSKPSGQSYEQYF. CDR3 coding DNA: TGTGCCAGCAGTAAACCCTCCGGACAGAGCTACGAGCAGTACTTC.

The chain is built from TRBV7-2 and TRBJ2-3, with 11 bases lining up with TRBD2. Per germline, CDR1 SGHTA and CDR2 FQGNSA. The V and J ends lost 5 bases and 4 bases, in that order; junction bases with no gene match: 11. There are 17 residues in the CDR3. The CDR3 DNA reads as TGTGCCAGCAGCGCCTCAAGATTAGCGGGGGGGCCAGATACGCAGTATTTT. Protein sequence: CASSASRLAGGPDTQYF. The variable domain in full, with the rest retrieved from reference TRBV7-2 and TRBJ2-3, is GAGVSQSPSNKVTEKGKDVELRCDPISGHTALYWYRQSLGQGLEFLIYFQGNSAPDKSGLPSDRFSAERTGGSVSTLTIQRTQQEDSAVYLCASSASRLAGGPDTQYFGPGTRLTVL.

Only one count was recorded for this clone. The V gene is TRBV7-2, the J gene TRBJ1-1; TRBD1 matches 7 bases. Germline V lookup: CDR1 SGHTA, CDR2 FQGNSA. The CDR3 contains 15 residues. The junction had 10 bases not matched to a gene; V was cut back by 5 bases and J by 4 bases. Here the CDR3 reads CASSKNRQGPTEAFF. CDR3 sequence (DNA): TGTGCCAGCAGCAAAAATAGACAGGGCCCCACTGAAGCTTTCTTT.

The DNA of the CDR3 is TGTGCCAGCAGTCTGGGCGGGGGTAGCACAGATACGCAGTATTTT. It is translated as CASSLGGGSTDTQYF. The gene calls are TRBV27 and TRBJ2-3, with TRBD2 matching 7 bases. The germline CDR1 and CDR2 sequences are MNHEY and SMNVEV (reference sequence). The CDR3 consists of 15 residues. Trimming cost V 5 bases and J 0 bases; bases outside gene matches: 5.

This chain uses TRBV28 with TRBJ1-1, with a tentative D call TRBD1 (6 bases). Germline values: CDR1 MDHEN, CDR2 SYDVKM. V lost 6 bases, J lost 12 bases, and 17 bases lay in between. The CDR3 spans 12 residues. The DNA of the CDR3 is TGTGCCAGCAGAGAGCTCACAGGGTTGACTTTCTTT. Translating it yields CASRELTGLTFF. Combining the CDR3 with reference TRBV28 and TRBJ1-1 gives the whole variable domain DVKVTQSSRYLVKRTGEKVFLECVQDMDHENMFWYRQDPGLGLRLIYFSYDVKMKEKGDIPEGYSVSREKKERFSLILESASTNQTSMYLCASRELTGLTFFGQGTRLTVV.

The gene calls are TRBV15 and TRBJ1-3; tentatively, D is TRBD1 (6 bases). The CDR3 length is 15 residues. Germline V lookup: CDR1 LNHNV, CDR2 YYDKDF (reference sequence). V was pared by 2 bases and J by 2 bases, with 10 bases between. This chain's CDR3 is CATSRLTGAGNTIYF. DNA of the CDR3: TGTGCCACCAGCAGACTGACAGGCGCTGGAAACACCATATATTTT.

Note on this clone: This sample also contains other DNA sequences that code for the same CDR3. The chain uses TRBV7-8 and TRBJ1-5, with D maybe TRBD1 (6 bases). V was pared by 5 bases and J by 6 bases, with 14 bases between. The CDR3 is made up of 14 amino acids. CDR1 and CDR2 from the germline V gene are SGHVS and FQNEAQ. The CDR3 protein is CASSPEGGGQPQHF. Written as DNA, the CDR3 is TGTGCCAGCAGCCCAGAAGGGGGTGGTCAGCCCCAGCATTTT.

The chain couples TRBV6-5 to TRBJ1-4; D unresolved. CDR3 length: 12 amino acids. Trimming cost V 5 bases and J 11 bases, with 12 bases left between them. Germline V CDR1 and CDR2: MNHEY, SVGAGI. Written as DNA, the CDR3 is TGTGCCAGCAGTCTCCGACCGGGGAAACTGTTTTTT. This sequence encodes CASSLRPGKLFF.

This rearrangement joins TRBV10-1 to TRBJ2-5, with D uncertain. The CDR3 spans 15 residues. Germline values: CDR1 WNHNN, CDR2 SYGVQD (reference sequence). The germline V and J ends were trimmed by 0 bases and 6 bases, with 14 bases remaining between them. The CDR3 sequence: CASSESGPGWKTQYF. The CDR3 DNA is TGCGCCAGCAGTGAGTCCGGTCCCGGGTGGAAGACCCAGTACTTC.

The gene calls are TRBV7-9 and TRBJ1-2; the match to TRBD1 covers 9 bases. Germline assignment: CDR1 SEHNR and CDR2 FQNEAQ (reference sequence). This CDR3 region has 19 residues. With 5 bases clipped from V and 4 bases from J, the junction kept 20 bases outside the gene matches. The CDR3: CASSLRPSRTGGKLYGYTF. In nucleotides, the CDR3 is TGTGCCAGCAGCCTTCGCCCGAGTCGTACAGGGGGCAAGCTCTATGGCTACACCTTC.

The chain is built from TRBV28 and TRBJ1-2, with 7 nucleotides matching TRBD1. V gave up 2 bases and J gave up 2 bases; unmatched junction bases: 17. Germline V gives CDR1 MDHEN, CDR2 SYDVKM. The length of the CDR3 is 19 residues. CDR3 amino acids: CASSLLHPTGLVGNYGYTF. The DNA of the CDR3 is TGTGCCAGCAGTTTACTCCATCCGACAGGGCTGGTGGGGAACTATGGCTACACCTTC.

The sample holds a few counts of this clone. This chain links TRBV11-2 with TRBJ1-3, with TRBD1 identical over 7 bases. Germline V gives CDR1 SGHAT, CDR2 FQNNGV. Trimming at V came to 7 bases and at J to 3 bases, leaving 12 bases not matched to a gene. The CDR3 runs to 16 residues. The CDR3 loop reads CASKHPGGQSGNTIYF. The CDR3 DNA is TGTGCCAGCAAACATCCCGGGGGACAGAGTGGAAACACCATATATTTT. The variable domain in full, with the rest retrieved from reference TRBV11-2 and TRBJ1-3, is EAGVAQSPRYKIIEKRQSVAFWCNPISGHATLYWYQQILGQGPKLLIQFQNNGVVDDSQLPKDRFSAERLKGVDSTLKIQPAKLEDSAVYLCASKHPGGQSGNTIYFGEGSWLTVV.

The rearrangement links TRBV10-3 to TRBJ2-5; 7 nucleotides line up with TRBD2. V dropped 0 bases and J dropped 3; count of bases not matched to a gene: 4. The CDR3 sequence is 15 residues long. Per the germline V gene, CDR1 is ENHRY and CDR2 is SYGVKD. CDR3: CAISESGLAEETQYF. The DNA of the CDR3 is TGTGCCATCAGTGAGTCAGGGCTAGCGGAAGAGACCCAGTACTTC.